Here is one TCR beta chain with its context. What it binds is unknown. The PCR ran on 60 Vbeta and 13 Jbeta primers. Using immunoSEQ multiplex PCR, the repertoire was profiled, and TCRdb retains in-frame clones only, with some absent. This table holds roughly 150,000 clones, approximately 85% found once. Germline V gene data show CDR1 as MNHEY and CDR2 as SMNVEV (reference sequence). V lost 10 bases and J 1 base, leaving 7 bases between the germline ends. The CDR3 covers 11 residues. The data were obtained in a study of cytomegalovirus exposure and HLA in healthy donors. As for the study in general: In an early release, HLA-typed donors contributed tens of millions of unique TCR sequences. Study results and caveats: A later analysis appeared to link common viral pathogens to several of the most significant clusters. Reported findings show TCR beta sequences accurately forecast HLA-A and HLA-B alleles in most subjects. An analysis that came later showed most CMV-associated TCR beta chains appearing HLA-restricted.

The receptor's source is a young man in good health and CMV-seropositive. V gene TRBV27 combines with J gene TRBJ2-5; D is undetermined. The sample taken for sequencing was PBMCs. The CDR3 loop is CAMTSQETQYF. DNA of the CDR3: TGTGCCATGACAAGCCAAGAGACCCAGTACTTC.